The 32 T cell receptor beta chains below were found in one sample sequenced in a study of T-cell memory formation after mild COVID-19. TCRdb re-derived calls from the 5' RACE reads in MiXCR, one entry per CDR3 protein. The sample lists some 46,000 distinct CDR3 sequences; less than 8% were seen once. The specimen was PBMCs or a T cell subset sorted from them (not recorded which). These receptors were taken from an adult who had mild COVID-19 (a few samples of this study predate the infection). Cell type and time point are not known.

The CDR3 DNA is TGCGCCAGCAGCTTCAGGGGGTCTCCTTACGAGCAGTACTTC. Residues: CASSFRGSPYEQYF. This chain links TRBV5-1 with TRBJ2-7, with TRBD1 matching over 7 bases. Germline CDR1 reads SGHRS; CDR2 reads YFSETQ. V dropped 2 bases and J dropped 4; count of bases not matched to a gene: 6. The CDR3 is 14 residues long.

A few counts support this clonotype. CDR3 region: CASRSSGNYGYTF. DNA for the CDR3: TGTGCCAGCAGATCCTCGGGGAACTATGGCTACACCTTC. The rearrangement joins TRBV7-9 to TRBJ1-2; D is uncertain. Germline CDR1 and CDR2: SEHNR and FQNEAQ (reference sequence). The ends were cut back, 6 bases at V and 2 bases at J, with 10 bases in the middle. The CDR3 runs 13 residues.

This chain joins TRBV3-1 and TRBJ2-3; no firm D call. CDR3 size: 13 residues. Per the germline V gene, CDR1 is LGHDT and CDR2 is YNNKEL (reference sequence). V was trimmed by 6 bases and J by 2 bases, leaving 9 bases between them. CDR3 in amino acids: CASRRLSTDTQYF. The CDR3, as DNA: TGTGCCAGCAGGAGGCTATCCACAGATACGCAGTATTTT.

In this sample, this clonotype turned up many times. J is TRBJ2-1 and V is TRBV24-1, with TRBD2 matching 9 bases. The CDR3 extends over 16 amino acids. Germline V lookup: CDR1 KGHDR, CDR2 SFDVKD. With 0 bases clipped from V and 3 bases from J, the junction kept 2 bases outside the gene matches. CDR3: CATSDLTSGHYNEQFF. The CDR3 DNA reads as TGTGCCACCAGTGATTTGACTAGCGGGCACTACAATGAGCAGTTCTTC.

In this sample, this clonotype turned up many times. CDR3 loop: CASRTTGDGTDTQYF. The CDR3 nucleotides read TGCGCCAGCAGAACGACAGGGGACGGCACAGATACGCAGTATTTT. The gene calls are TRBV5-1 and TRBJ2-3; TRBD1 aligns across 8 bases. With 5 bases clipped from V and 1 base from J, the junction kept 6 bases outside the gene matches. Per germline, CDR1 SGHRS and CDR2 YFSETQ. The CDR3 sequence is 15 residues long.

This clonotype was counted many times. The rearrangement joins TRBV6-2 or TRBV6-3 to TRBJ2-6, with D perhaps TRBD2 (5 bases). V lost 2 bases, J lost 2 bases, and 13 bases lay in between. The CDR3 runs to 17 residues. Germline CDR1 is MNHEY and CDR2 is SVGEGT. CDR3 region: CASSYPVGGTGANVLTF. CDR3 DNA sequence: TGTGCCAGCAGTTACCCAGTTGGAGGAACTGGGGCCAACGTCCTGACTTTC.

This clonotype has ten or more counts. The chain recombines TRBV7-2 with TRBJ2-2, with D unresolved. With 7 bases removed from V and 3 bases from J, the gap between germline ends came to 12 bases. There are 14 residues in the CDR3. CDR1 is SGHTA, CDR2 FQGNSA, per germline. CDR3 protein: CASTPLTHTGELFF. CDR3 DNA sequence: TGTGCCAGCACCCCTCTCACCCACACCGGGGAGCTGTTTTTT.

The rearrangement links TRBV11-1 to TRBJ2-7; either TRBD1 or TRBD2 may supply D (5 bases each). CDR3 length equals 12 residues. The V gene's germline CDR1 is SGHAT and CDR2 FQDESV (reference sequence). The V end was cut by 2 bases, the J end by 7 bases, with 9 bases between. CDR3 sequence: CASSLQGGEQYF. DNA of the CDR3: TGTGCCAGCAGCTTACAGGGCGGGGAGCAGTACTTC.

This clonotype has ten or more counts. The CDR3 region is CASSLTGQPKDEQYF. Written as DNA, the CDR3 is TGTGCCAGCAGTTTAACGGGTCAGCCTAAAGACGAGCAGTACTTC. The chain uses TRBV12-3 or TRBV12-4 and TRBJ2-7; no clear D gene. The ends were cut back, 2 bases at V and 5 bases at J, with 16 bases in the middle. The CDR3 contains 15 residues.

The table lists this clonotype with many counts. The chain's CDR3 is CASSYGRGNGYTF. The DNA for the CDR3 is TGTGCCAGCAGCTACGGCAGGGGGAATGGCTACACCTTC. The J gene is TRBJ1-2, the V gene TRBV7-2, with 7 positions matching TRBD1. V gave up 4 bases and J gave up 6 bases; unmatched junction bases: 5. CDR3 length: 13 amino acids. Germline V gene data show CDR1 as SGHTA and CDR2 as FQGNSA.

The rearrangement uses TRBV7-9 and TRBJ1-5; D unresolved. In germline, CDR1 is SEHNR, CDR2 FQNEAQ (reference sequence). This CDR3 contains 14 residues. V was pared by 4 bases and J by 2 bases, with 9 bases between. DNA of the CDR3: TGTGCCAGCAGCTCCGCGTCGGGCAATCAGCCCCAGCATTTT. Translation: CASSSASGNQPQHF.

This chain uses TRBV27 with TRBJ1-1; D gene uncertain. V dropped 2 bases and J dropped 1 base, with 5 bases sitting between them. The CDR3 covers 13 residues. Germline V gene lookup returns CDR1 MNHEY and CDR2 SMNVEV (reference sequence). The chain's CDR3 is CASSLNRNTEAFF. CDR3 nucleotide sequence: TGTGCCAGCAGTTTAAACAGGAACACTGAAGCTTTCTTT.

Notes on this clonotype: With a much larger clone just one base away, this may be a read error. The gene calls are TRBV20-1 and TRBJ1-1, with D maybe TRBD1 (6 bases). Germline CDR1 DFQATT, CDR2 SNEGSKA (reference sequence). The CDR3 is made up of 13 amino acids. The CDR3 sequence is CSATLIDRTAAFF. The CDR3 DNA is TGCAGTGCTACACTGATAGACAGGACTGCAGCTTTCTTT.

This clonotype was detected a few times. CDR3 residues: CASSQETRVHGYTF. The DNA for the CDR3 is TGTGCCAGCAGCCAAGAAACGCGGGTCCATGGCTACACCTTC. The chain recombines TRBV3-1 with TRBJ1-2; D is undetermined. Trimming stripped 0 bases from V and 6 bases from J, with 11 bases between. The V gene's germline CDR1 is LGHDT and CDR2 YNNKEL (reference sequence). The CDR3 is 14 amino acids.

In its sample, this clonotype was seen a few times. The chain combines TRBV9 with TRBJ1-2; the match to TRBD1 covers 7 bases. Germline assignment: CDR1 SGDLS and CDR2 YYNGEE. V was pared by 4 bases and J by 2 bases, with 2 bases of the junction left unmatched. The CDR3 is 13 amino acids. CDR3 coding DNA: TGTGCCAGCAGCCGGGACAGCAACTATGGCTACACCTTC. This encodes CASSRDSNYGYTF.

J is TRBJ2-1 and V is TRBV18; 13 bases are a match to TRBD2. V shed 3 bases and J 5 bases; nucleotides not matched to a gene: 10. The V gene's germline CDR1 is KGHSH and CDR2 LQKENI. This CDR3 spans 18 amino acids. The CDR3 DNA reads TGTGCCAGCTCACCGAGTGAAGGGACTAGCGGGATAAACAATGAGCAGTTCTTC. This encodes CASSPSEGTSGINNEQFF.

In its sample, this clonotype ranks as medium-sized. This sequence joins TRBV10-3 and TRBJ2-2, with a weak D call TRBD1 (5 bases). The V end lost 4 bases, the J end lost 3 bases, and 9 bases lay between the germline ends. The CDR3 loop spans 14 amino acids. CDR1 and CDR2 (germline): ENHRY, SYGVKD. CDR3 residues: CAISARADTGELFF. The CDR3 DNA reads TGTGCCATCAGTGCCAGGGCGGACACCGGGGAGCTGTTTTTT.

This clonotype is classed as medium-sized (0.01 to 0.1%). In DNA, the CDR3 is TGTGCCAGCAGCTTGGATGGGCGTGGAGATACGCAGTATTTT. This translates into CASSLDGRGDTQYF. The chain links TRBV5-5 to TRBJ2-3; no definite D call. Trimming left V 0 bases short and J 5 bases short, with 10 bases between. CDR3 length: 14 residues. Per germline, CDR1 SGHKS and CDR2 YYEKEE (reference sequence).

In nucleotides, the CDR3 is TGTGCCAGTAGTGGGGACAGGGTCGCGGGCAATCAGCCCCAGCATTTT. Protein sequence: CASSGDRVAGNQPQHF. The V gene is TRBV19, the J gene TRBJ1-5, with 9 bases that match TRBD1. CDR1 LNHDA and CDR2 SQIVND come from the germline V gene (reference sequence). The V segment lost 5 bases and the J segment 2 bases; nucleotides outside the gene matches: 7. The CDR3 runs 16 residues.

This clonotype showed up many times. The CDR3 nucleotides are TGCGCCAGCAGCTTGGTGGCTGGAACCTCTCTCTACACCTTC. Its translation is CASSLVAGTSLYTF. The chain employs TRBV5-1 and TRBJ1-2, with D unclear. This CDR3 comprises 14 residues. The germline CDR1 and CDR2 sequences are SGHRS and YFSETQ. Trimming stripped 0 bases from V and 10 bases from J, with 16 bases between.

This clonotype was seen many times. The chain uses TRBV5-5 and TRBJ2-1; the match to TRBD2 covers 8 bases. Germline CDR1 is SGHKS and CDR2 is YYEKEE (reference sequence). The CDR3 spans 16 residues. After removal of 4 bases from V and 0 bases from J, the junction contained 6 bases not matched to a gene. The CDR3 sequence: CASSPGGASSYNEQFF. The CDR3 DNA sequence: TGTGCCAGCAGCCCGGGGGGGGCGAGCTCCTACAATGAGCAGTTCTTC.

Details on this clonotype: Being one base from a much bigger clone, this may be a read error. This sequence joins TRBV5-8 and TRBJ2-7, with 10 bases identical to TRBD1. Germline-derived CDR1 and CDR2 are SGHTS and YDEGEE. This CDR3 spans 14 amino acids. The CDR3 sequence is CARSWTGGAYEQYF. The DNA for the CDR3 is TGTGCCCGCAGCTGGACAGGGGGAGCCTACGAGCAGTACTTC.

In this sample, this clonotype turned up many times. V is TRBV7-2 and J is TRBJ2-7; no firm D call. V was trimmed by 2 bases and J by 1 base, leaving 3 bases between them. CDR3 length equals 12 residues. In germline, CDR1 is SGHTA, CDR2 FQGNSA. The chain's CDR3 is CASSLQSYEQYF. The CDR3 DNA reads TGTGCCAGCAGCTTACAGTCCTACGAGCAGTACTTC.

This clonotype was picked up many times. J is TRBJ2-1 and V is TRBV5-1; perhaps D is TRBD1 or TRBD2 (6 bases each). Looked up from germline, CDR1 is SGHRS and CDR2 is YFSETQ. The V end was cut by 0 bases, the J end by 7 bases, with 17 bases between. The CDR3 runs 16 residues. For the CDR3, the DNA is TGCGCCAGCAGCTTGGTAGGGAGCGGAGGGGGGAATGAGCAGTTCTTC. Amino acid sequence: CASSLVGSGGGNEQFF.

By share, this clonotype ranks as medium-sized. The J gene is TRBJ2-2, the V gene TRBV6-2 or TRBV6-3; possible D gene TRBD2, 6 bases. Trimming removed 2 bases at V and 5 bases at J, with 15 bases between. Germline V lookup: CDR1 MNHEY, CDR2 SVGEGT. There are 16 residues in the CDR3. The CDR3 sequence is CASSYGRLGVTGELFF. The CDR3 bases are TGTGCCAGCAGTTACGGGAGGTTAGGAGTGACCGGGGAGCTGTTTTTT.

This clonotype has just a few counts. V gene TRBV5-1 combines with J gene TRBJ2-5, with D unresolved. Germline V gene sequence: CDR1 SGHRS, CDR2 YFSETQ. V dropped 0 bases and J dropped 4 bases, with 4 bases sitting between them. This CDR3 is 12 amino acids long. The CDR3 DNA reads TGCGCCAGCAGCTTGGGGCCAGAGACCCAGTACTTC. It encodes CASSLGPETQYF.

V usage is TRBV27 and J usage is TRBJ1-6; D is possibly TRBD1 (5 bases). CDR1 MNHEY and CDR2 SMNVEV come from the germline V gene (reference sequence). The CDR3 is made up of 13 amino acids. V was trimmed by 5 bases and J by 14 bases, leaving 16 bases between them. This chain's CDR3 is CASSLRSGGSLHF. For the CDR3, the DNA is TGTGCCAGCAGTCTACGATCCGGGGGTTCCCTCCACTTT.

This clonotype was recorded at least ten times. This chain uses TRBV20-1 with TRBJ1-4; 7 positions agree with TRBD1. Trimming at V came to 2 bases and at J to 4 bases, leaving 7 bases not matched to a gene. Germline V CDR1 and CDR2: DFQATT, SNEGSKA (reference sequence). This CDR3 comprises 15 residues. CDR3 in amino acids: CSARRQGRGNEKLFF. CDR3 DNA: TGCAGTGCTAGACGACAGGGTAGGGGTAATGAAAAACTGTTTTTT.

The chain recombines TRBV7-6 with TRBJ2-2; D is tentatively TRBD1 or TRBD2 (6 bases each). Germline V gene data show CDR1 as SGHVS and CDR2 as FNYEAQ. Deletions cut 3 bases from V and 0 bases from J, with 11 bases between. There are 16 residues in the CDR3. CDR3 DNA sequence: TGTGCCAGCAGCTTGGGGGGCGGTCCGAACACCGGGGAGCTGTTTTTT. It encodes CASSLGGGPNTGELFF. Together with reference TRBV7-6 and TRBJ2-2, the CDR3 gives the full variable domain: GAGVSQSPRYKVTKRGQDVALRCDPISGHVSLYWYRQALGQGPEFLTYFNYEAQQDKSGLPNDRFSAERPEGSISTLTIQRTEQRDSAMYRCASSLGGGPNTGELFFGEGSRLTVL.

The chain links TRBV12-3 or TRBV12-4 to TRBJ2-3, with 14 bases lining up with TRBD2. This CDR3 spans 16 amino acids. The junction had 7 bases not matched to a gene; V was cut back by 7 bases and J by 4 bases. The CDR3 sequence: CASTTSGRAGADTQYF. The CDR3 nucleotides read TGTGCCAGCACGACTAGCGGGAGGGCCGGGGCAGATACGCAGTATTTT.

This clonotype was seen at least ten times. The chain couples TRBV4-3 to TRBJ1-5; 7 bases are a match to TRBD1. CDR3 length: 15 residues. The germline gives CDR1 LGHNA, CDR2 YSLEER. V lost 0 bases and J lost 4; bases outside the gene matches: 3. The CDR3 here is CASSQETGNNQPQHF. Written as DNA, the CDR3 is TGCGCCAGCAGCCAAGAGACAGGGAATAATCAGCCCCAGCATTTT.

This clonotype has a count of ten or more. V is TRBV7-2 and J is TRBJ2-2; the match to TRBD1 covers 7 bases. This CDR3 contains 15 residues. The germline V gene encodes CDR1 SGHTA and CDR2 FQGNSA. Germline trimming cut 5 bases from V and 2 bases from J; bases unmatched to any gene: 5. The CDR3 here is CASSLDRANTGELFF. Here the CDR3 DNA reads TGTGCCAGCAGCCTCGACAGGGCCAACACCGGGGAGCTGTTTTTT.